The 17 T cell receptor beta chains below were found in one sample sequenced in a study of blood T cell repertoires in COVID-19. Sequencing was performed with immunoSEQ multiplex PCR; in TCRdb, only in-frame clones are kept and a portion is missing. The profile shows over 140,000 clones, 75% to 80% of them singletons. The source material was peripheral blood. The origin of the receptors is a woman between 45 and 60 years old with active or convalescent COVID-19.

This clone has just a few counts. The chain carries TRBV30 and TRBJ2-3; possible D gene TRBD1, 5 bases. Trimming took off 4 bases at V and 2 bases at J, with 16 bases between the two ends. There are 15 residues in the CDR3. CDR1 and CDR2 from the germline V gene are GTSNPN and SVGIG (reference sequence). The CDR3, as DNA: TGTGCCTGGACCATTTCCAGGGTTGCCACAGATACGCAGTATTTT. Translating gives CAWTISRVATDTQYF.

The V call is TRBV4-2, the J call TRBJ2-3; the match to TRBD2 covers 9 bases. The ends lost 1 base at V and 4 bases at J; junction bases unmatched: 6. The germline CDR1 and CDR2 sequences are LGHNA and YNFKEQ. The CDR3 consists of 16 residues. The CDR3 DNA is TGTGCCAGCAGCCAAGGGAGCGGGAGGAGGGCAGATACGCAGTATTTT. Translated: CASSQGSGRRADTQYF.

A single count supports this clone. Here the CDR3 reads CAWSRDRDYGYTF. CDR3 nucleotide sequence: TGTGCCTGGAGCCGGGACAGGGACTATGGCTACACCTTC. The rearrangement links TRBV30 to TRBJ1-2, with 9 positions matching TRBD1. V shed 3 bases, J shed 3 bases, and the junction held 2 bases outside the gene matches. Per germline, CDR1 GTSNPN and CDR2 SVGIG (reference sequence). The CDR3 loop spans 13 amino acids.

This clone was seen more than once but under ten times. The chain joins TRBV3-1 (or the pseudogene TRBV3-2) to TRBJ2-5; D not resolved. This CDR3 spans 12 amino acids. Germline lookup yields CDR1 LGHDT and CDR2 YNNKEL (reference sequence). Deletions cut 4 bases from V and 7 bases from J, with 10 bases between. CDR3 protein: CASSREVRTQYF. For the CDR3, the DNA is TGTGCCAGCAGCCGTGAGGTTAGGACCCAGTACTTC.

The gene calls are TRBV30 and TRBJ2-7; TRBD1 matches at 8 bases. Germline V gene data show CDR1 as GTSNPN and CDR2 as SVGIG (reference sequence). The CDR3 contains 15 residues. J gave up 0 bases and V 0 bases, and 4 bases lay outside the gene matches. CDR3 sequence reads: CAWSVLGTGSYEQYF. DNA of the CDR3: TGTGCCTGGAGTGTATTGGGGACAGGCTCCTACGAGCAGTACTTC. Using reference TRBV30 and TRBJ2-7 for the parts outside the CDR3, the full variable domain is SQTIHQWPATLVQPVGSPLSLECTVEGTSNPNLYWYRQAAGRGLQLLFYSVGIGQISSEVPQNLSASRPQDRQFILSSKKLLLSDSGFYLCAWSVLGTGSYEQYFGPGTRLTVT.

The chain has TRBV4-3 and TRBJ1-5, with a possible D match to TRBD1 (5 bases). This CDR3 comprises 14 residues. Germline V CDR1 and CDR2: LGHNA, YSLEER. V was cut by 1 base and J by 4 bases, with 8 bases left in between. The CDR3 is CASSQARANQPQHF. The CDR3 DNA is TGCGCCAGCAGCCAAGCCAGGGCGAATCAGCCCCAGCATTTT.

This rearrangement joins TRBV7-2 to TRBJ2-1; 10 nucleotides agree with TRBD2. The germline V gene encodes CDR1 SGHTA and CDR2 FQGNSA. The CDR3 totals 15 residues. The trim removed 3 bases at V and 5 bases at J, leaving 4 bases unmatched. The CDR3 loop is CASSLGLAPNNEQFF. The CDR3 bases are TGTGCCAGCAGCTTGGGACTAGCGCCTAACAATGAGCAGTTCTTC.

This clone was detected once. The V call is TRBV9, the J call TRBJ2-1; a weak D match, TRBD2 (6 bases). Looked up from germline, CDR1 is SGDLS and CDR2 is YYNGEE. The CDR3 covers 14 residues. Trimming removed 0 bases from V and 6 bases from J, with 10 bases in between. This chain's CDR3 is CASSVGLVGNEQFF. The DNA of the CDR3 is TGTGCCAGCAGCGTAGGACTAGTTGGCAATGAGCAGTTCTTC.

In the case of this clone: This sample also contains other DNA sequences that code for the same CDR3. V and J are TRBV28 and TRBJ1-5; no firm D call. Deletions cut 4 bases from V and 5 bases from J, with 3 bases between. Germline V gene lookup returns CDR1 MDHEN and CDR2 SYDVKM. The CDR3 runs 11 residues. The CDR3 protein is CASSSYQPQHF. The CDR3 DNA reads TGTGCCAGCAGTTCGTATCAGCCCCAGCATTTT.

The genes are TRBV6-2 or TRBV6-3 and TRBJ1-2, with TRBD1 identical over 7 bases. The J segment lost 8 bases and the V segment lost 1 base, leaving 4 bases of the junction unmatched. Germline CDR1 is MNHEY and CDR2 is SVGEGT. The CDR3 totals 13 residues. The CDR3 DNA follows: TGTGCCAGCAGTTACTTAGGGGGCGGCGGCTACACCTTC. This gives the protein CASSYLGGGGYTF.

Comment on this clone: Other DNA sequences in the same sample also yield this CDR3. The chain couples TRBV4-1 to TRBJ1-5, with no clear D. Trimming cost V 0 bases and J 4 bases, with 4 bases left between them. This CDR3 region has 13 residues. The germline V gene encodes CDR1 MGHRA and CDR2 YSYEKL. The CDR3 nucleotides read TGCGCCAGCAGCCAAGATCCGAATCAGCCCCAGCATTTT. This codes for CASSQDPNQPQHF.

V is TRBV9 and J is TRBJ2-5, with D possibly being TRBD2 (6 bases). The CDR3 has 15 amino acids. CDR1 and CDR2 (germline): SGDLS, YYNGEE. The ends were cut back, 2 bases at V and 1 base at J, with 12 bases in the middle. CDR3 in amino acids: CASSVGSGPQETQYF. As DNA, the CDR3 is TGTGCCAGCAGCGTCGGGAGTGGGCCCCAAGAGACCCAGTACTTC.

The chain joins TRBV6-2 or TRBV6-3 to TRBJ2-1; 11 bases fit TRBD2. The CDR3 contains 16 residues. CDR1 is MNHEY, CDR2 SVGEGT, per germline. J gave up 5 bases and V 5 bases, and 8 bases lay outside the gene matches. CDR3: CASSKSSGRAHNEQFF. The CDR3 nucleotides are TGTGCCAGCAGTAAGAGTAGCGGGAGGGCCCACAATGAGCAGTTCTTC.

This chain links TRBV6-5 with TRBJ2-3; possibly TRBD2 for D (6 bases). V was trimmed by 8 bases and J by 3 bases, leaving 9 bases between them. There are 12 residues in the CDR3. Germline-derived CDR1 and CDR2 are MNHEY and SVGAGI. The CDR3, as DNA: TGTGCCAGCCTGGAGGGGACAGATACGCAGTATTTT. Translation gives CASLEGTDTQYF.

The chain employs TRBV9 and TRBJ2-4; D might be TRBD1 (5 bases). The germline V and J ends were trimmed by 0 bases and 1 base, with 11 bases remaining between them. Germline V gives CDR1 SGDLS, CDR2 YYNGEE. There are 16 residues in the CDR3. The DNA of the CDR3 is TGTGCCAGCAGCGTAGTACCGGCAGGGGCCAAAAACATTCAGTACTTC. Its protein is CASSVVPAGAKNIQYF.

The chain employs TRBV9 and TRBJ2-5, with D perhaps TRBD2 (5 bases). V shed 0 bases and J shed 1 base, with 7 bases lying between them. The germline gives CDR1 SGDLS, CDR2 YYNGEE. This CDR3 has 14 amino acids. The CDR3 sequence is CASSVGGIQETQYF. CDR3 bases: TGTGCCAGCAGCGTAGGAGGGATCCAAGAGACCCAGTACTTC.

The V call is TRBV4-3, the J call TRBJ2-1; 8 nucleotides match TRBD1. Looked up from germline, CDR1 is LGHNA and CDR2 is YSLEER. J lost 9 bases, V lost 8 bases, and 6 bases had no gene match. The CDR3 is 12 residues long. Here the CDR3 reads CASSAGGGEQFF. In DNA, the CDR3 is TGCGCCAGCTCGGCAGGGGGCGGTGAGCAGTTCTTC.